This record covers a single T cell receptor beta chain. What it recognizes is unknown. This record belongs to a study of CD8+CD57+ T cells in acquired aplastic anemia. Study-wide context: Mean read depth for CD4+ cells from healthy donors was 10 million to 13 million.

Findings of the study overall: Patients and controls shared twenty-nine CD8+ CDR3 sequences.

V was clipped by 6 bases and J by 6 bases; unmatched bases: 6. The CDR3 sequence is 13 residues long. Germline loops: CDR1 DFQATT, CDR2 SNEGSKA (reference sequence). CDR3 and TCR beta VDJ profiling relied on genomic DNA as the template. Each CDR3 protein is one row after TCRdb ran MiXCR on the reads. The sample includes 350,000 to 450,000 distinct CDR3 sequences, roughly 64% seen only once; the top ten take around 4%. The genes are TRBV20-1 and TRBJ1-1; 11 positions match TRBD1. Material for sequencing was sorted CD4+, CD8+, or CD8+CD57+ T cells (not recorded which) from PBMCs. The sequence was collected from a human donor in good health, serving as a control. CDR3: CSAEDRGPSEAFF. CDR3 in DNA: TGCAGTGCAGAGGACAGGGGGCCCTCTGAAGCTTTCTTT.